These 25 T cell receptor beta chains came from one sample sequenced in a study of CD8+CD57+ T cells in acquired aplastic anemia. Genomic DNA, the template, was used for profiling of the TCR beta VDJ and CDR3. TCRdb re-analysed the reads in MiXCR, keeping a single row per CDR3 protein. The table has about 64,000 distinct CDR3 sequences, about 50% seen once. The material sequenced was sorted CD4+, CD8+, or CD8+CD57+ T cells (not recorded which) from PBMCs. Receptors were obtained from a human donor in good health, serving as a control.

The V call is TRBV10-3, the J call TRBJ1-1; possibly TRBD1 for D (6 bases). The CDR3 has 15 amino acids. Deletions cut 6 bases from V and 0 bases from J, with 14 bases between. Germline V gene lookup returns CDR1 ENHRY and CDR2 SYGVKD. CDR3 sequence reads: CAISERDTLNTEAFF. The DNA of the CDR3 is TGTGCCATCAGCGAAAGGGACACCCTGAACACTGAAGCTTTCTTT.

J is TRBJ2-1 and V is TRBV15, with 7 positions matching TRBD1. The CDR3 length is 14 residues. V shed 1 base and J 9 bases; nucleotides not matched to a gene: 6. CDR1 is LNHNV, CDR2 YYDKDF, per germline (reference sequence). The CDR3 sequence: CATSRGLRDSEQFF. The CDR3 coding sequence is TGTGCCACCAGCAGAGGATTGAGGGACAGTGAGCAGTTCTTC.

V is TRBV7-8 and J is TRBJ2-3; TRBD2 matches at 7 bases. Germline CDR1 SGHVS, CDR2 FQNEAQ. V lost 8 bases, J lost 4 bases, and 6 bases stayed unmatched. The CDR3 consists of 13 residues. CDR3: CASRIGRADTQYF. CDR3 nucleotides: TGTGCCAGCCGGATAGGGAGGGCAGATACGCAGTATTTT.

CDR3 in amino acids: CASSVGGNTIYF. The DNA for the CDR3 is TGTGCCAGCAGCGTAGGTGGAAACACCATATATTTT. The rearrangement uses TRBV9 and TRBJ1-3; D remains unclear. The V gene's germline CDR1 is SGDLS and CDR2 YYNGEE. The V and J ends lost 0 bases and 3 bases respectively, with 1 base between them. This CDR3 is 12 amino acids long.

The chain has TRBV6-1 and TRBJ2-3; perhaps TRBD1 as D (5 bases). The end of the DNA fits TRBJ1-5 better, so the J call may be wrong. The CDR3 length is 16 residues. Germline CDR1 and CDR2: MNHNS and SASEGT. The CDR3 sequence: CASSETSGAYTDTQHF. The CDR3 DNA follows: TGTGCCAGCAGCGAGACTAGCGGGGCCTACACAGATACGCAGCATTTT.

V gene TRBV20-1 combines with J gene TRBJ2-7, with 8 bases aligning to TRBD2. Looked up from germline, CDR1 is DFQATT and CDR2 is SNEGSKA (reference sequence). The CDR3 totals 13 residues. With V trimmed by 8 bases and J by 5 bases, 11 bases remained unmatched. The CDR3 region is CSTIPSGSDEQYF. CDR3 DNA sequence: TGCAGTACTATCCCCAGCGGGAGCGACGAGCAGTACTTC.

The chain joins TRBV25-1 to TRBJ2-6; a possible D gene is TRBD2 (6 bases). Per germline, CDR1 MGHDK and CDR2 SYGVNS. There are 14 residues in the CDR3. Trimming cost V 4 bases and J 2 bases, with 6 bases left between them. The CDR3: CASSGGTGANVLTF. The CDR3 nucleotides read TGTGCCAGCAGTGGCGGGACTGGGGCCAACGTCCTGACTTTC.

V usage is TRBV20-1 and J usage is TRBJ2-7; 8 bases are shared with TRBD2. J lost 2 bases, V lost 3 bases, and 9 bases had no gene match. The V gene's germline CDR1 is DFQATT and CDR2 SNEGSKA (reference sequence). The CDR3 totals 15 residues. CDR3 sequence (DNA): TGCAGTGCTAGGTCTCTAGCGGGCGGTACCTACGAGCAGTACTTC. Translation gives CSARSLAGGTYEQYF.

The chain uses TRBV10-3 and TRBJ2-5; D possibly corresponds to TRBD2 (5 bases). The J call may be incorrect, as the DNA end agrees better with TRBJ2-7. Germline CDR1 is ENHRY and CDR2 is SYGVKD. The CDR3 totals 12 residues. DNA for the CDR3: TGTGCCATCAGGGATCTAGCAGACGAGCAGTACTTC. Encoded protein: CAIRDLADEQYF.

The table lists this clonotype with many counts. The chain has TRBV9 and TRBJ2-4; weak D call: TRBD1 (7 bases). The length of the CDR3 is 15 residues. Trimming pared 4 bases from V and 9 bases from J, leaving 20 bases between. Germline V gene data show CDR1 as SGDLS and CDR2 as YYNGEE. The CDR3 loop reads CASSTAGGGLGIQYF. CDR3 sequence (DNA): TGTGCCAGCAGCACTGCAGGGGGAGGCCTCGGCATTCAGTACTTC.

This clonotype was observed a single time. The CDR3 DNA follows: TGTGCCATCAGCGGAGACAGTCCTGAAGCTTTCTTT. This encodes CAISGDSPEAFF. The chain carries TRBV10-3 and TRBJ1-1; D possibly corresponds to TRBD1 (5 bases). CDR1 and CDR2 (germline): ENHRY, SYGVKD. There are 12 residues in the CDR3. Deletions cut 6 bases from V and 6 bases from J, with 11 bases between.

The J gene is TRBJ2-7, the V gene TRBV15; TRBD1 aligns across 12 bases. Germline CDR1 LNHNV, CDR2 YYDKDF (reference sequence). This CDR3 spans 15 amino acids. Trimming cost V 4 bases and J 7 bases; bases outside gene matches: 8. CDR3 loop: CATSTPGQGAREQYF. The CDR3 region has the DNA TGTGCCACCAGCACTCCGGGACAGGGGGCGCGGGAGCAGTACTTC.

The gene calls are TRBV2 and TRBJ1-6; D gene unclear. This CDR3 comprises 15 residues. CDR1 is SNHLY, CDR2 FYNNEI, per germline. V gave up 2 bases and J gave up 7 bases, with 12 bases separating them. CDR3 sequence reads: CASSESGLGNSPLHF. In DNA form, the CDR3 reads TGTGCCAGCAGTGAATCGGGCTTGGGAAATTCACCCCTCCACTTT. Drawing the rest from reference TRBV2 and TRBJ1-6, the complete variable domain is EPEVTQTPSHQVTQMGQEVILRCVPISNHLYFYWYRQILGQKVEFLVSFYNNEISEKSEIFDDQFSVERPDGSNFTLKIRSTKLEDSAMYFCASSESGLGNSPLHFGNGTRLTVT.

The genes are TRBV20-1 and TRBJ2-3; tentative D call: TRBD2 (6 bases). The V end lost 3 bases, the J end lost 0 bases, and 13 bases lay between the germline ends. The germline CDR1 and CDR2 sequences are DFQATT and SNEGSKA (reference sequence). There are 15 residues in the CDR3. CDR3 sequence (DNA): TGCAGTGCTAGCTCGAGCGGGCGTAGCACAGATACGCAGTATTTT. Translating gives CSASSSGRSTDTQYF.

Note on this clonotype: Being one base from a much bigger clone, this may be a read error. The chain recombines TRBV2 with TRBJ2-2; the D is unclear. The CDR3 has 12 residues. Trimming took off 5 bases at V and 8 bases at J, with 9 bases between the two ends. Germline-derived CDR1 and CDR2 are SNHLY and FYNNEI. The CDR3 nucleotides read TGTGCCAGCAGTTCAAGGCGGGGGGAGCTGTTTTTT. Amino acid sequence: CASSSRRGELFF.

This chain links TRBV7-8 with TRBJ1-5; D gene ambiguous. The CDR3 length is 16 residues. Looked up from germline, CDR1 is SGHVS and CDR2 is FQNEAQ. Trimming removed 4 bases at V and 2 bases at J, with 15 bases between. CDR3 coding DNA: TGTGCCAGCAGCTCTGGACGGCTGATAGGCAATCAGCCCCAGCATTTT. This sequence encodes CASSSGRLIGNQPQHF.

This clonotype is medium-sized. The V and J genes are TRBV7-6 and TRBJ2-5, with D unclear. Trimming took off 4 bases at V and 2 bases at J, with 5 bases between the two ends. Looked up from germline, CDR1 is SGHVS and CDR2 is FNYEAQ. The CDR3 runs to 12 residues. The CDR3 DNA follows: TGTGCCAGCAGCTCGATACAAGAGACCCAGTACTTC. Translated, it gives CASSSIQETQYF.

The sample holds a few counts of this clonotype. This sequence joins TRBV7-7 and TRBJ2-2; D is possibly TRBD1 (6 bases). The CDR3 totals 15 residues. Germline V gives CDR1 SSHAT, CDR2 FNYEAQ (reference sequence). Between the trimmed V and J ends, which lost 2 bases and 1 base, there was a span of 8 bases. The CDR3 protein is CASSLQQGNTGELFF. CDR3 DNA sequence: TGTGCCAGCAGCTTACAACAGGGGAACACCGGGGAGCTGTTTTTT. Combining the CDR3 with reference TRBV7-7 and TRBJ2-2 gives the whole variable domain GAGVSQSPRYKVTKRGQDVTLRCDPISSHATLYWYQQALGQGPEFLTYFNYEAQPDKSGLPSDRFSAERPEGSISTLTIQRTEQRDSAMYRCASSLQQGNTGELFFGEGSRLTVL.

Relative to its sample, this clonotype is medium-sized. This chain links TRBV7-3 with TRBJ2-7; TRBD2 matches 10 bases. The germline V gene encodes CDR1 SGHTA and CDR2 FQGTGA. V was pared by 8 bases and J by 2 bases, with 3 bases of the junction left unmatched. This CDR3 spans 13 amino acids. The chain's CDR3 is CASSSGGTYEQYF. The CDR3 bases are TGTGCCAGCTCTAGCGGGGGCACCTACGAGCAGTACTTC.

This clonotype was counted at least ten times. V is TRBV14 and J is TRBJ2-1; perhaps TRBD1 as D (6 bases). This CDR3 comprises 14 residues. V was clipped by 4 bases and J by 9 bases, with 16 bases between them. The germline CDR1 and CDR2 sequences are SGHDN and FVKESK. The CDR3 here is CASSRTQGWGEQFF. DNA for the CDR3: TGTGCCAGCAGCCGAACACAGGGATGGGGTGAGCAGTTCTTC. Full variable domain (remainder filled in from reference TRBV14 and TRBJ2-1): EAGVTQFPSHSVIEKGQTVTLRCDPISGHDNLYWYRRVMGKEIKFLLHFVKESKQDESGMPNNRFLAERTGGTYSTLKVQPAELEDSGVYFCASSRTQGWGEQFFGPGTRLTVL.

The chain employs TRBV24-1 and TRBJ2-3; TRBD2 matches 8 bases. With V trimmed by 9 bases and J by 5 bases, 12 bases remained unmatched. CDR1 is KGHDR and CDR2 is SFDVKD in the germline V gene. This CDR3 comprises 15 residues. The CDR3 sequence: CATHFNGRAGDTQYF. As DNA, the CDR3 is TGTGCCACCCATTTTAACGGGAGGGCAGGAGATACGCAGTATTTT.

The CDR3 loop is CATQDRVNGYTF. The CDR3 nucleotides read TGTGCCACGCAGGACAGGGTGAACGGCTACACCTTC. The chain combines TRBV2 with TRBJ1-2; TRBD1 agrees at 8 bases. CDR3 size: 12 residues. After removal of 10 bases from V and 8 bases from J, the junction contained 9 bases not matched to a gene. The germline CDR1 and CDR2 sequences are SNHLY and FYNNEI.

In its sample, this clonotype was seen many times. The chain carries TRBV18 and TRBJ2-7, with TRBD2 matching over 11 bases. CDR3 size: 18 residues. Trimming took 0 bases from V and 4 from J; bases not matched to a gene: 11. Germline V gene data show CDR1 as KGHSH and CDR2 as LQKENI. CDR3 bases: TGTGCCAGCTCACCACCGGGGCTAGCGGGAGGTGGGGTTTACGAGCAGTACTTC. This translates into CASSPPGLAGGGVYEQYF.

V usage is TRBV24-1 and J usage is TRBJ2-5, with TRBD2 identical over 10 bases. The CDR3 sequence is 14 residues long. Germline values: CDR1 KGHDR, CDR2 SFDVKD. The junction had 4 bases not matched to a gene; V was cut back by 5 bases and J by 5 bases. CDR3 amino acids: CATSAGTSEETQYF. The CDR3 DNA reads as TGTGCCACCAGTGCGGGGACTAGCGAGGAGACCCAGTACTTC.

This clonotype came up many times. This sequence joins TRBV20-1 and TRBJ1-5; TRBD1 matches 7 bases. J lost 10 bases, V lost 6 bases, and 12 bases had no gene match. CDR3 length equals 13 residues. Germline V lookup: CDR1 DFQATT, CDR2 SNEGSKA (reference sequence). The CDR3 DNA is TGCAGTGCAGGGACAGCACCCCAGAATCCCCAGCATTTT. Its protein is CSAGTAPQNPQHF.